These T cell receptor beta chains were read from a single sample in a study of blood T cell repertoires in COVID-19. Only in-frame clones appear in the TCRdb table, and some are missing; sequencing was by immunoSEQ multiplex PCR. The sample yields around 26,000 clones, more than 70% seen once. Sequences were obtained from peripheral blood. The origin of the receptors is a human donor in a cohort sampled during active COVID-19. The CDR3 runs from the conserved cysteine through the conserved F or W. Each record gives: V gene, clone size, J gene, D gene, CDR3 protein, CDR3 DNA. A D gene is named only where the DNA matches it firmly. Some rows mark clone size as missing; the rest say once, few, many or name a class of expanded clone.

TRBV29-1	.	TRBJ1-4	.	CSVAGWLGEKLFF	TGCAGCGTGGCAGGGTGGTTGGGTGAAAAACTGTTTTTT
TRBV9	.	TRBJ1-2	TRBD1	CASSVMTGGYGYTF	TGTGCCAGCAGCGTGATGACAGGGGGTTATGGCTACACCTTC
TRBV18	.	TRBJ1-1	.	CASSRERRTEAFF	TGTGCCAGCTCACGGGAGCGACGAACAGAAGCTTTCTTT
TRBV6-5	.	TRBJ2-3	TRBD1	CASSLDRGMDTQYF	TGTGCCAGCAGTTTGGACAGGGGAATGGATACGCAGTATTTT
TRBV4-1	.	TRBJ1-3	TRBD1	CASSTHQGADGNTIYF	TGCGCCAGCAGCACGCACCAGGGGGCAGACGGAAACACCATATATTTT
TRBV27	once	TRBJ2-1	TRBD2	CASSPTSGGLGEQFF	TGTGCCAGCAGCCCCACTAGCGGGGGCCTGGGTGAGCAGTTCTTC
TRBV3-1/TRBV3-2	.	TRBJ2-5	.	CASSQIMDSQETQYF	TGTGCCAGCAGCCAAATTATGGACTCCCAAGAGACCCAGTACTTC
TRBV7-2	.	TRBJ2-7	.	CASSPTSSHYEQYF	TGTGCCAGCAGCCCAACAAGTTCGCACTACGAGCAGTACTTC
TRBV4-3	.	TRBJ2-3	TRBD2	CASSQERGGRDTQYF	TGCGCCAGCAGCCAAGAGCGGGGGGGCCGAGATACGCAGTATTTT
TRBV11-2	.	TRBJ1-2	.	CASSIYGVVSLGYTF	TGTGCCAGCAGCATCTACGGGGTAGTGTCTTTAGGCTACACCTTC
TRBV5-4	.	TRBJ2-5	TRBD1	CASSLGQAAQKTQYF	TGTGCCAGCAGCCTGGGACAGGCGGCGCAAAAGACCCAGTACTTC